This T cell receptor beta chain was profiled in a study of T cell repertoires in cytomegalovirus infection. In the study overall: Through public TCR beta signatures, both CMV infection and matching HLA type were indicated. Findings of the study overall: The study identified carriers of CMV plus the relevant HLA from cumulative public TCR beta family frequency. HLA-C-restricted CMV clonotypes gave the most frequent clonotype in two of eight donors.

Each CDR3 protein gets one entry after TCRdb re-called the reads with MiXCR. The sample yields about 180,000 distinct CDR3 sequences, about an eighth seen once. Concerning this clonotype: Its antigen is unknown.

The ends were cut back, 2 bases at V and 1 base at J, with 9 bases in the middle. Germline CDR1 reads SGHRS; CDR2 reads YFSETQ. CDR3 length: 14 residues. Sequenced sample: PBMCs. The V and J genes are TRBV5-1 and TRBJ1-1, with TRBD1 as a possible D gene (5 bases). The TCR originated in a human donor in good health (CMV status not recorded). Some clones in this sample may be carry-over from other donors' samples. The CDR3 DNA sequence: TGCGCCAGCAGCTTCGGGGACCCGAACACTGAAGCTTTCTTT. Amino acids: CASSFGDPNTEAFF.